Listed below are T cell receptor beta chains from one sample, sequenced in a study of beta chain features in type 1 diabetes. Clones were read by immunoSEQ multiplex PCR, and TCRdb kept only the in-frame ones, dropping some. There are about 220,000 clones in the sample; 11% occur only once, and over 1% lies in the top ten. The source material was central memory CD4+ T cells from blood. All receptors derive from a man in his late teens or twenties in good health. Each CDR3 is given with its conserved first and last residue. The D gene is left open where the match is weak. Part of the rows lack a size; the others show once, few, many or a class for expanded clones.

few	TRBV29-1	NA	TRBJ2-5	CSVGHQETQYF	TGCAGCGTTGGCCATCAAGAGACCCAGTACTTC
few	TRBV5-6	TRBD1	TRBJ2-1	CASSSQDRDEQFF	TGTGCCAGCAGTTCCCAGGACAGGGATGAGCAGTTCTTC
NA	TRBV7-9	TRBD2	TRBJ2-3	CASSFPLAVSTDTQYF	TGTGCCAGCAGCTTCCCGCTAGCGGTGAGCACAGATACGCAGTATTTT
few	TRBV7-2	NA	TRBJ1-2	CASSLQSLLGYTF	TGTGCCAGCAGCTTACAGAGCTTGTTAGGCTACACCTTC
NA	TRBV28	TRBD1	TRBJ2-5	CASSPTIDRARETQYF	TGTGCCAGCAGTCCGACAATAGACAGGGCTCGGGAGACCCAGTACTTC
many	TRBV19	TRBD1	TRBJ2-1	CATGQRHNEQFF	TGTGCCACGGGACAGAGGCACAATGAGCAGTTCTTC
NA	TRBV9	NA	TRBJ1-1	CASSPTTGYTEAFF	TGTGCCAGCAGCCCAACCACAGGGTACACTGAAGCTTTCTTT
NA	TRBV30	NA	TRBJ1-5	CAWSLGDRPNQPQHF	TGTGCCTGGAGTTTAGGAGACAGGCCAAATCAGCCCCAGCATTTT
NA	TRBV9	TRBD2	TRBJ2-1	CASSAHGGDNNEQFF	TGTGCCAGCAGCGCGCACGGGGGGGATAACAATGAGCAGTTCTTC
many	TRBV7-9	NA	TRBJ2-6	CASSFPALRANVLTF	TGTGCCAGCAGCTTCCCGGCCTTGAGGGCCAACGTCCTGACTTTC
few	TRBV7-2	NA	TRBJ2-1	CASSLGPNNEQFF	TGTGCCAGCAGCTTAGGACCAAACAATGAGCAGTTCTTC
NA	TRBV10-3	NA	TRBJ2-1	CAISVKQGRDEQFF	TGTGCCATCAGTGTGAAACAGGGTCGTGATGAGCAGTTCTTC
NA	TRBV7-2	NA	TRBJ2-3	CASSLVSASTDTQYF	TGTGCCAGCAGCTTGGTGAGCGCTAGCACAGATACGCAGTATTTT
few	TRBV7-6	NA	TRBJ2-1	CASSLGTIAYNEQFF	TGTGCCAGCAGCTTAGGGACTATTGCTTACAATGAGCAGTTCTTC
NA	TRBV7-3	NA	TRBJ2-3	CASSQRSADTQYF	TGTGCCAGCAGCCAGAGGTCTGCAGATACGCAGTATTTT
few	TRBV9	TRBD1	TRBJ1-1	CASSGTGQGSDTEAFF	TGTGCCAGCAGCGGAACGGGACAGGGCAGTGACACTGAAGCTTTCTTT
NA	TRBV4-2	TRBD1	TRBJ2-7	CASSWDRGYYEQYF	TGTGCCAGCAGCTGGGACAGGGGGTACTACGAGCAGTACTTC
few	TRBV6-6	NA	TRBJ2-3	CASSYSSPERDTQYF	TGTGCCAGCAGTTACTCGAGCCCTGAACGGGATACGCAGTATTTT
few	TRBV27	NA	TRBJ2-3	CASSLWELGVPQYF	TGTGCCAGCAGTTTATGGGAGTTAGGGGTTCCGCAGTATTTT
once	TRBV28	NA	TRBJ1-1	CASSLPHRGTEAFF	TGTGCCAGCAGTTTACCCCACCGGGGCACTGAAGCTTTCTTT
NA	TRBV5-1	TRBD2	TRBJ2-5	CASTPGLAGETQYF	TGCGCCAGCACCCCGGGACTAGCGGGAGAGACCCAGTACTTC
few	TRBV5-4	NA	TRBJ2-3	CASSATGTGTDTQYF	TGTGCCAGCAGCGCCACCGGGACTGGCACAGATACGCAGTATTTT
NA	TRBV7-2	NA	TRBJ2-3	CASSRSWAGRPDTQYF	TGTGCCAGCAGTCGGAGTTGGGCGGGACGACCGGATACGCAGTATTTT
few	TRBV6-1	TRBD1	TRBJ2-7	CASSERQGYEQYF	TGTGCCAGCAGTGAACGACAGGGATACGAGCAGTACTTC
NA	TRBV5-1	NA	TRBJ2-1	CASSLAYNEQFF	TGCGCCAGCAGCTTGGCCTACAATGAGCAGTTCTTC
NA	TRBV7-2	NA	TRBJ2-7	CASSEQGYEQYF	TGTGCCAGCAGCGAACAGGGCTACGAGCAGTACTTC
few	TRBV7-8	TRBD1	TRBJ2-7	CASSFRTGGNAYEQYF	TGTGCCAGCAGCTTCCGGACAGGGGGAAACGCCTACGAGCAGTACTTC
NA	TRBV6-6	NA	TRBJ1-2	CASSYVDYGYTF	TGTGCCAGCAGTTACGTGGACTATGGCTACACCTTC
few	TRBV5-6	NA	TRBJ1-2	CASSLDRADYGYTF	TGTGCCAGCAGCTTGGACCGGGCGGACTATGGCTACACCTTC
few	TRBV9	TRBD2	TRBJ2-3	CASSVALAGGGTDTQYF	TGTGCCAGCAGCGTAGCACTAGCGGGAGGCGGGACAGATACGCAGTATTTT
NA	TRBV15	TRBD2	TRBJ2-7	CATSRELAGYYEQYF	TGTGCCACCAGCAGAGAACTAGCGGGGTACTACGAGCAGTACTTC
NA	TRBV10-3	NA	TRBJ1-4	CAISARDAKEKLFF	TGTGCCATCAGTGCAAGGGACGCCAAGGAAAAACTGTTTTTT
NA	TRBV2	TRBD1	TRBJ2-4	CASSLGQGWNF	TGTGCCAGCAGCCTCGGACAGGGTTGGAACTTC
few	TRBV6-1	NA	TRBJ2-7	CASSSIQGGYEQYF	TGTGCCAGCAGCTCCATACAGGGAGGCTACGAGCAGTACTTC
NA	TRBV5-1	TRBD2	TRBJ2-1	CASTAEAGVWNEQFF	TGCGCCAGCACCGCCGAAGCGGGAGTCTGGAATGAGCAGTTCTTC
many	TRBV7-9	TRBD2	TRBJ2-7	CASSSGRAYEQYF	TGTGCCAGCAGCTCCGGGAGGGCCTACGAGCAGTACTTC
few	TRBV29-1	TRBD2	TRBJ2-5	CSVQFGGTRQETQYF	TGCAGCGTCCAGTTCGGGGGGACGCGGCAAGAGACCCAGTACTTC
NA	TRBV2	TRBD1	TRBJ2-7	CASRKTGGLVEQYF	TGTGCCAGCAGAAAGACAGGGGGCTTGGTAGAGCAGTACTTC
NA	TRBV5-1	TRBD1	TRBJ2-7	CASSVGQGAREQYF	TGCGCCAGCAGCGTGGGACAGGGGGCAAGAGAGCAGTACTTC
few	TRBV9	NA	TRBJ1-3	CASSVDPGAGNTIYF	TGTGCCAGCAGCGTAGACCCAGGGGCTGGAAACACCATATATTTT
NA	TRBV9	TRBD1	TRBJ2-2	CASSGDRPTGELFF	TGTGCCAGCAGCGGGGACAGACCCACCGGGGAGCTGTTTTTT
few	TRBV7-2	NA	TRBJ2-3	CASSSLGRGTDTQYF	TGTGCCAGCAGCTCGTTGGGCAGGGGCACAGATACGCAGTATTTT